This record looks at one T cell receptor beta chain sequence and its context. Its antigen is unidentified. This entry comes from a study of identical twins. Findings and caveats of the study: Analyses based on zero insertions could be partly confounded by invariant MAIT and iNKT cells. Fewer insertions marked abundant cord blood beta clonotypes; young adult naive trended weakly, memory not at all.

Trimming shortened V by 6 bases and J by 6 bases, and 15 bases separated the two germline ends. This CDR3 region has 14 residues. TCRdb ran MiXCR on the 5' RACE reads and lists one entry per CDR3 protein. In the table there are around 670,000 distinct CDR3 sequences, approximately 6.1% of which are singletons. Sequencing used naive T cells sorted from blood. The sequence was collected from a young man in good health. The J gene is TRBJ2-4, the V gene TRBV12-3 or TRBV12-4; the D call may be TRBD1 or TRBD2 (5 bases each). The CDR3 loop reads CASSQNRGANIQYF. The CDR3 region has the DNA TGTGCCAGCAGCCAAAACCGGGGCGCAAACATTCAGTACTTC.